This TCR beta chain was retrieved from a study of T cells in localized non-small cell lung cancer. Study-level findings and limits: Since sequencing was restricted to only one region of the tumor, intratumor heterogeneity remains a possibility. Uninvolved adjacent lung had the highest recorded T cell clonality, with tumor below it. Paired adjacent lung recovered a median approximately 57 of the top 100 tumor clones. A raised T cell density in blood coincided with lengthier overall survival.

Sequencing was performed with immunoSEQ multiplex PCR; in TCRdb, only in-frame clones are kept and a portion is missing. The table has over 40,000 clones, approximately 88% seen once. The CDR3 is 18 residues long. V shed 1 base, J shed 1 base, and the junction held 11 bases outside the gene matches. CDR1 and CDR2 from the germline V gene are MDHEN and SYDVKM. About this clone: The antigen remains unidentified.

The sequenced sample was peripheral blood mononuclear cells, obtained before any cancer treatment. This clonotype was sampled from a man between 40 and 69 years old with stage III lung adenocarcinoma. The chain is built from TRBV28 and TRBJ1-1, with TRBD1 matching over 8 bases. The CDR3 is CASSLSRGPSVGNTEAFF. CDR3 bases: TGTGCCAGCAGTTTATCCAGGGGGCCTTCGGTTGGGAACACTGAAGCTTTCTTT.